The T cell receptor beta chain under discussion was sequenced for a study of blood T cell repertoires in COVID-19 (dated by TCRdb to about 2020). For the study in its entirety: The collaborator samples originated in the United States, Italy and Spain and spanned the acute and convalescent phases of COVID-19. The samples were drawn from the first 160 participants of the ongoing ImmuneRACE study and from under 1,500 subjects provided by 6 global collaborators. Where HLA class I and class II types were available, the types were taken from metadata supplied by the sample provider, not from assay-based typing. Sample metadata almost always included a de-identified subject ID, COVID-19 status, age in years and sex. The prospective study material was composed of cDNA or gDNA derived from T cells, B-cell-depleted T cells, or PBMCs. The dataset comprised deeply sampled blood TCRbeta repertoires from subjects exposed to, actively infected with, or recovered from COVID-19. The repertoires were made available in a free public database intended to serve as a resource for research on the immune response to SARS-CoV-2. General conclusions and limits of the study: The amount of clinical and demographic metadata varied by source and participant and was provided uncurated.

The immunoSEQ Assay, a bias-controlled multiplex PCR, was used to amplify TCRbeta CDR3 regions from genomic DNA. From the authors' description of their analysis: Nucleated cell counts per sample were estimated from amplification of reference gene primers within the assay. To quantify the absolute abundance of each unique TCRbeta CDR3 rearrangement, sequence reads were collapsed and filtered. For each sample, productive Simpson clonality was calculated as the square root of Simpson's diversity index across productive rearrangements. As stored in TCRdb, this immuneACCESS dataset retains in-frame rearrangements with V and J assigned. A fraction of the clones does not appear; measured against another copy, unresolved V genes explain less than half of the discrepancy, and the remainder lacks a known reason. That table gives V, J and clone size, and the DNA gave D and trimming. A total of 650,000 to 800,000 clones appear in this sample, 75% to 90% of them only once. Roughly 0.26% of the sample is held by the ten biggest clonotypes.

Whole blood was collected in K2EDTA tubes by collaborating institutions according to the institutions' own protocols. For TCRbeta analysis, collaborators shipped samples in one of three forms: frozen whole blood, isolated PBMCs, or DNA extracted from either of those sample types. As for this clone: Its antigen is not yet known. Base qualities are not at hand, and no much larger clone is one base apart.

Sequencing was performed on peripheral blood. The clonotype originates from a woman younger than 35 with acute or convalescent COVID-19.

In nucleotides, the sequence is TGTGCCATCAGTACAGGGAACACTGAAGCTTTCTTT. This codes for CAISTGNTEAFF. The chain is encoded by TRBV10-3 joined to TRBJ1-1; TRBD1 is a possible D gene, resting on 5 matching bases. The CDR3 starts with the cysteine, ends with the phenylalanine, and has 12 residues. This entry keeps only the CDR3 DNA: 36 bases, framed from base 1. V is cut by 5 bases and J by 1 base, and the space between the germline ends is 5 bases. The germline V gene specifies ENHRY as CDR1 and SYGVKD as CDR2.